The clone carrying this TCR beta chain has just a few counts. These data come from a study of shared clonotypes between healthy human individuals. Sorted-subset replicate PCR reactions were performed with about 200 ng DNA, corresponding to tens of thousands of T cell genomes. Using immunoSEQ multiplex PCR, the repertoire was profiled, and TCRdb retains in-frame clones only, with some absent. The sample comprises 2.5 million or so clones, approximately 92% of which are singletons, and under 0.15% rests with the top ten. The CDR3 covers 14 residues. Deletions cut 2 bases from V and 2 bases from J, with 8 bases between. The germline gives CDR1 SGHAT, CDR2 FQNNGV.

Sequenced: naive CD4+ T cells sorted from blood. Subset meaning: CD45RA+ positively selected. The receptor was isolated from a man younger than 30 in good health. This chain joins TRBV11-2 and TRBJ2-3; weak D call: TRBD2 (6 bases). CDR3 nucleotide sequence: TGTGCCAGCAGCTTAACGGGAGACACAGATACGCAGTATTTT. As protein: CASSLTGDTDTQYF.